This TCR beta chain was sequenced in a study of cytomegalovirus exposure and HLA in healthy donors. Study-wide context: Drawn from HLA-typed donors, 83 million or so unique TCRs were held in an early data release.

There were likely unrecorded immune exposures, though donors were nominally healthy when sampled. Points on this clone: Antigen specificity is unknown.

PCR primers comprised 60 Vbeta and 13 Jbeta primers. Data came from immunoSEQ multiplex PCR; TCRdb stores just in-frame clones and leaves some out. This table has some 140,000 clones, roughly 85% appearing once. The study's findings and limits: Using a false discovery rate of 0.05, a later analysis showed that approximately 18,000 TCR beta sequences were associated with HLA alleles. Listed as cytomegalovirus-associated were 164 TCR beta chains.

Germline CDR1 is KGHSH and CDR2 is LQKENI. This CDR3 has 13 residues. The ends were cut back, 5 bases at V and 0 bases at J, with 5 bases in the middle. Material: PBMCs. The chain uses TRBV18 and TRBJ1-3; D ambiguous. This TCR was sampled from a man aged 35-49 years in good health and CMV-seropositive. The CDR3 sequence: CASSDYSGNTIYF. In nucleotides, the CDR3 is TGTGCCAGCTCAGACTACTCTGGAAACACCATATATTTT.